These 3 T cell receptor beta chains share one sample of origin, sequenced in a study of tumor-infiltrating lymphocytes in localized non-small cell lung cancer. Sequencing was performed with immunoSEQ multiplex PCR; in TCRdb, only in-frame clones are kept and a portion is missing. This repertoire shows 5,200 or so clones, 66% found once; its top ten account for approximately 63%. Sequencing input: lung tumor tissue. These receptors all come from a human donor with non-small cell lung cancer.

This clone was recorded a few times. The chain is built from TRBV4-2 and TRBJ1-6; D ambiguous. The CDR3 loop spans 14 amino acids. The germline gives CDR1 LGHNA, CDR2 YNFKEQ. V was shortened by 3 bases and J by 2 bases, with 5 bases between the two germline ends. As DNA, the CDR3 is TGTGCCAGCAGCCAGACCGCCTATAATTCACCCCTCCACTTT. Its translation is CASSQTAYNSPLHF.

The rearrangement uses TRBV6-5 and TRBJ1-1; D not certain. CDR3 size: 13 residues. The germline V gene encodes CDR1 MNHEY and CDR2 SVGAGI. V dropped 4 bases and J dropped 8 bases, with 14 bases sitting between them. The DNA of the CDR3 is TGTGCCAGCAGTTTGGATGTTTTGAGAGAAGCTTTCTTT. Translating it yields CASSLDVLREAFF.

The chain recombines TRBV7-2 with TRBJ2-1; 8 nucleotides align to TRBD1. V trimming: 6 bases; J trimming: 8 bases; junction bases outside the gene matches: 9. CDR1 SGHTA and CDR2 FQGNSA come from the germline V gene. The CDR3 extends over 14 amino acids. DNA of the CDR3: TGTGCCAGCAGTCAGGGGGCTAACTTCGATGAGCAGTTCTTC. This codes for CASSQGANFDEQFF.